This TCR beta chain was observed in a study of blood T cell repertoires in COVID-19 (dated by TCRdb to the early 2020s). A note on the overall study: The collaborator samples originated in the United States, Italy and Spain and spanned the acute and convalescent phases of COVID-19. The prospective study material was composed of cDNA or gDNA derived from T cells, B-cell-depleted T cells, or PBMCs. The dataset comprised deeply sampled blood TCRbeta repertoires from subjects exposed to, actively infected with, or recovered from COVID-19. The repertoires were released in a freely available public database meant as a resource for research on the immune response to SARS-CoV-2. The samples were drawn from two sources: the first 160 participants of the ongoing ImmuneRACE study, and fewer than 1,500 subjects contributed by 6 global collaborators. The sample metadata nearly always contained a de-identified subject ID, COVID-19 status, age in years and sex. Where HLA class I and class II types were available, the types were taken from metadata supplied by the sample provider, not from assay-based typing. Overall study results and their limits: The quantity of clinical and demographic metadata differed by source and by participant and was supplied without curation.

To note about this clone: What antigen it recognizes has not been identified. No much larger clone exists at a distance of one base, and base qualities are not known.

Whole blood was collected in K2EDTA tubes by collaborating institutions according to the institutions' own protocols. For TCRbeta analysis, collaborator samples were shipped as frozen whole blood, as isolated PBMCs, or as DNA extracted from either sample type. TCRbeta CDR3 regions were amplified from genomic DNA using the immunoSEQ Assay, a bias-controlled multiplex PCR. The authors' analysis ran thus. The number of nucleated cells in each sample was estimated from the amplification of reference gene primers within the assay. Sequence reads were collapsed and filtered to measure the absolute abundance of every unique TCRbeta CDR3 rearrangement. For each sample, productive Simpson clonality was calculated as the square root of Simpson's diversity index across productive rearrangements. The table was pulled from immuneACCESS by TCRdb, which kept in-frame rearrangements only. Such tables lose some clones; where checked, under half of the loss comes from unresolved V genes, and the rest has no known cause. Clone size and V and J calls were adopted from that table, with D and trimming inferred from the DNA. The sample data list tens of thousands of clones, and roughly 80% of these were observed just once. 9.5% to 15% of the sample is taken by the ten largest.

From the cysteine up to the phenylalanine, the CDR3 has a length of 18 residues. Of the read, only the CDR3 DNA is kept; its 54 bases are in frame from base 1. The germline V gene (reference sequence) supplies CDR1 SGHKS and CDR2 YYEKEE. For this chain, trimming is 1 base at the V end and 5 bases at the J end, and the number of junction bases without a gene match is 8. The receptor comes from a human donor in a cohort sampled during active COVID-19. The rearranged chain carries TRBV5-5 and TRBJ2-3, with TRBD2 matching 15 junction bases. Sequencing was carried out using peripheral blood. At the DNA level, the sequence is TGTGCCAGCAGCTTGTTAGGACTAGCGGGGGGGCGTGGAGATACGCAGTATTTT. Translated, it gives CASSLLGLAGGRGDTQYF.